Following are 24 T cell receptor beta chains from one sample sequenced in a study of shared clonotypes between healthy human individuals (dated by TCRdb to between 2020 and 2021). Library method: the immunoSEQ multiplex PCR assay. TCRdb retrieved this table from immuneACCESS and kept in-frame rearrangements only. Not all clones are present; in checked studies, unresolved V genes account for under half, and no reason is known for the remainder. A total of about 1,500,000 clones appear in this sample, roughly 96% of them only once. Approximately 1.1% of the sample rests with the top ten. Material: naive CD4+ T cells sorted from blood. The sample's cell subset or site label is to be understood as: CD45RA+ positively selected. These receptors were obtained from a man aged 25-45 years in good health.

This chain joins TRBV5-5 and TRBJ2-7; D is ambiguous. The CDR3 consists of 16 residues. Germline CDR1 SGHKS, CDR2 YYEKEE (reference sequence). V was cut by 1 base and J by 3 bases, with 17 bases left in between. The CDR3 nucleotides read TGTGCCAGCAGCTTGCGGGTTGGTGCTGGGGACTACGAGCAGTACTTC. Translation gives CASSLRVGAGDYEQYF.

The chain employs TRBV7-8 and TRBJ2-1; 13 nucleotides align to TRBD2. V lost 2 bases, J lost 5 bases, and 6 bases stayed unmatched. The CDR3 is 17 amino acids. The germline V gene has CDR1 SGHVS and CDR2 FQNEAQ. CDR3 residues: CASSLRSGLAGNNEQFF. The CDR3 nucleotides are TGTGCCAGCAGCTTAAGGTCGGGACTAGCGGGAAACAATGAGCAGTTCTTC.

The chain couples TRBV18 to TRBJ2-3, with D possibly being TRBD2 (5 bases). This CDR3 contains 14 residues. V gave up 3 bases and J gave up 4 bases, with 11 bases separating them. Germline loops: CDR1 KGHSH, CDR2 LQKENI. The CDR3 region has the DNA TGTGCCAGCTCACCTTCGGACTCAGCAGATACGCAGTATTTT. Amino acid sequence: CASSPSDSADTQYF.

The chain joins TRBV9 to TRBJ2-5, with D possibly matching TRBD2 (6 bases). CDR1 and CDR2 (germline): SGDLS, YYNGEE. The CDR3 has 15 residues. Trimming took off 0 bases at V and 5 bases at J, with 14 bases between the two ends. The CDR3 protein is CASSVDVAGLETQYF. CDR3 in DNA: TGTGCCAGCAGCGTAGATGTGGCGGGGCTGGAGACCCAGTACTTC. The entire variable domain, with the rest obtained from reference TRBV9 and TRBJ2-5, is as follows: DSGVTQTPKHLITATGQRVTLRCSPRSGDLSVYWYQQSLDQGLQFLIQYYNGEERAKGNILERFSAQQFPDLHSELNLSSLELGDSALYFCASSVDVAGLETQYFGPGTRLLVL.

J is TRBJ1-1 and V is TRBV1. TRBV1 is assigned pseudogene status. CDR3 length: 17 residues. CDR3 DNA sequence: TGCACCAGCAGCCAAGAAGTAGTGAGGACGAAGAACACTGAAGCTTTCTTT. As protein: CTSSQEVVRTKNTEAFF.

This clone appeared a single time. This rearrangement joins TRBV29-1 to TRBJ2-3; TRBD2 matches at 7 bases. This CDR3 contains 13 residues. The germline V gene encodes CDR1 SQVTM and CDR2 ANQGSEA. With 4 bases clipped from V and 4 bases from J, the junction kept 5 bases outside the gene matches. CDR3 sequence: CSVAGRVADTQYF. The CDR3 DNA follows: TGCAGCGTTGCGGGGAGGGTGGCAGATACGCAGTATTTT.

As concerns this clone: Germline is not matched at one junction end, which may reflect a read error. J is TRBJ2-3 and V is TRBV11-3, with TRBD2 identical over 12 bases. The CDR3 contains 18 residues. Germline V CDR1 and CDR2: SGHNT, YENEEA. CDR3 in amino acids: CASSLGQTSGSFTDTQYF. CDR3 in DNA: TGTGCCAGCAGCTTAGGGCAGACTAGCGGGAGCTTCACAGATACGCAATATTTT. Variable domain in full (rest from reference TRBV11-3 and TRBJ2-3): EAGVVQSPRYKIIEKKQPVAFWCNPISGHNTLYWYLQNLGQGPELLIRYENEEAVDDSQLPKDRFSAERLKGVDSTLKIQPAELGDSAVYLCASSLGQTSGSFTDTQYFGPGTRLTVL.

The rearrangement uses TRBV9 and TRBJ2-6; the match to TRBD1 covers 12 bases. Trimming at V came to 4 bases and at J to 2 bases, leaving 10 bases not matched to a gene. The germline V gene has CDR1 SGDLS and CDR2 YYNGEE. CDR3 length: 19 residues. The CDR3: CASSPPSGTGGPGANVLTF. The CDR3 DNA reads as TGTGCCAGCAGCCCTCCCTCCGGGACAGGGGGCCCTGGGGCCAACGTCCTGACTTTC.

The chain combines TRBV5-1 with TRBJ2-3; D gene uncertain. The ends were cut back, 7 bases at V and 1 base at J, with 13 bases in the middle. Germline CDR1 is SGHRS and CDR2 is YFSETQ. The CDR3 runs to 14 residues. The CDR3 loop is CASGEDTRTDTQYF. CDR3 nucleotide sequence: TGCGCCAGCGGGGAAGACACCCGCACAGATACGCAGTATTTT.

The CDR3 protein is CASSLDHGGQETQYF. The CDR3 DNA reads TGTGCCAGCAGCTTAGATCATGGGGGGCAAGAGACCCAGTACTTC. The chain employs TRBV7-2 and TRBJ2-5, with a weak D call TRBD2 (6 bases). The CDR3 is 15 amino acids. Looked up from germline, CDR1 is SGHTA and CDR2 is FQGNSA. V gave up 1 base and J gave up 2 bases, with 11 bases separating them.

The rearrangement links TRBV11-2 to TRBJ2-7; 13 positions match TRBD2. Trimming at V came to 5 bases and at J to 6 bases, leaving 13 bases not matched to a gene. Germline values: CDR1 SGHAT, CDR2 FQNNGV. The length of the CDR3 is 17 residues. CDR3 amino acids: CASSIGTSGTQQAEQYF. CDR3 DNA: TGTGCCAGCAGCATCGGGACTAGCGGGACCCAACAGGCCGAGCAGTACTTC.

The chain combines TRBV27 with TRBJ2-5; D is possibly TRBD1 (5 bases). Germline loops: CDR1 MNHEY, CDR2 SMNVEV (reference sequence). Trimming took 5 bases from V and 2 from J, leaving 15 bases between them. The CDR3 spans 15 residues. In DNA, the CDR3 is TGTGCCAGCAGTCCGCGCCAGGGCCGGCAAGAGACCCAGTACTTC. Encoded protein: CASSPRQGRQETQYF.

V gene TRBV5-1 combines with J gene TRBJ2-4; tentative D call: TRBD2 (5 bases). This CDR3 has 16 amino acids. CDR1 and CDR2 from the germline V gene are SGHRS and YFSETQ. Trimming stripped 0 bases from V and 0 bases from J, with 10 bases between. The CDR3 nucleotides read TGCGCCAGCAGCTTGGGAGTCGGACTAGCCAAAAACATTCAGTACTTC. Translated, it gives CASSLGVGLAKNIQYF.

This clone is a singleton in its sample. The J gene is TRBJ1-3, the V gene TRBV30; no clear D. This CDR3 is 13 amino acids long. CDR1 GTSNPN and CDR2 SVGIG come from the germline V gene (reference sequence). The V end lost 3 bases, the J end lost 2 bases, and 8 bases lay between the germline ends. Here the CDR3 reads CAWRRQTGNTIYF. CDR3 in DNA: TGTGCCTGGAGACGGCAAACTGGAAACACCATATATTTT.

V and J are TRBV5-1 and TRBJ1-5; possible D gene TRBD1, 6 bases. Germline V CDR1 and CDR2: SGHRS, YFSETQ. The CDR3 is 14 amino acids. The V end lost 3 bases, the J end lost 1 base, and 8 bases lay between the germline ends. The CDR3 DNA reads TGCGCCAGCAGCTCGGGACACAGCAATCAGCCCCAGCATTTT. Its protein product is CASSSGHSNQPQHF.

This chain links TRBV5-4 with TRBJ1-5, with D uncertain. This CDR3 has 14 amino acids. V was cut by 0 bases and J by 2 bases, with 6 bases left in between. Per germline, CDR1 SGHNT and CDR2 YYREEE (reference sequence). DNA of the CDR3: TGTGCCAGCAGCTTGGATGGGGGCAATCAGCCCCAGCATTTT. It is translated as CASSLDGGNQPQHF.

The V and J genes are TRBV6-1 and TRBJ2-5; 9 nucleotides line up with TRBD2. The CDR3 is 14 residues long. The V and J ends lost 11 bases and 4 bases, in that order; junction bases with no gene match: 11. Looked up from germline, CDR1 is MNHNS and CDR2 is SASEGT. CDR3 sequence reads: CAGGRAGGGETQYF. Written as DNA, the CDR3 is TGTGCCGGGGGAAGAGCGGGAGGTGGAGAGACCCAGTACTTC.

The V and J genes are TRBV7-2 and TRBJ2-2; 13 nucleotides agree with TRBD2. V dropped 5 bases and J dropped 6; count of bases not matched to a gene: 6. Per germline, CDR1 SGHTA and CDR2 FQGNSA. This CDR3 is 16 amino acids long. The CDR3 region is CASSPWTSGRPGELFF. The DNA of the CDR3 is TGTGCCAGCAGCCCCTGGACTAGCGGGAGACCCGGGGAGCTGTTTTTT.

V and J are TRBV6-5 and TRBJ1-5; 7 bases are shared with TRBD1. Germline CDR1 is MNHEY and CDR2 is SVGAGI. The CDR3 extends over 14 amino acids. Trimming removed 6 bases from V and 3 bases from J; junction bases left unmatched: 5. CDR3 DNA sequence: TGTGCCAGCAGAAGGGACAGTTCCAATCAGCCCCAGCATTTT. Translated: CASRRDSSNQPQHF.

This chain links TRBV28 with TRBJ1-5; the D is unclear. The germline V gene has CDR1 MDHEN and CDR2 SYDVKM. The germline V and J ends were trimmed by 6 bases and 2 bases, with 14 bases remaining between them. This CDR3 is 15 amino acids long. The CDR3 bases are TGTGCCAGCAGGGGTGAAACGTTCGGCAATCAGCCCCAGCATTTT. It is translated as CASRGETFGNQPQHF. Based on the CDR3 plus reference TRBV28 and TRBJ1-5, the full variable domain is DVKVTQSSRYLVKRTGEKVFLECVQDMDHENMFWYRQDPGLGLRLIYFSYDVKMKEKGDIPEGYSVSREKKERFSLILESASTNQTSMYLCASRGETFGNQPQHFGDGTRLSIL.

J is TRBJ2-2 and V is TRBV20-1; no definite D call. This CDR3 is 9 amino acids long. Per the germline V gene, CDR1 is DFQATT and CDR2 is SNEGSKA (reference sequence). The CDR3 nucleotides read TGCAGAGGTACCGGGGAGCTGTTTTTT. Residues: CRGTGELFF.

The chain carries TRBV15 and TRBJ1-5, with D perhaps TRBD1 (6 bases). V was pared by 2 bases and J by 1 base, with 12 bases between. This CDR3 is 16 amino acids long. CDR1 is LNHNV, CDR2 YYDKDF, per germline (reference sequence). The CDR3 region is CATSRSGHRSNQPQHF. Written as DNA, the CDR3 is TGTGCCACCAGCAGATCGGGACATAGAAGCAATCAGCCCCAGCATTTT.

The chain carries TRBV4-3 and TRBJ1-2; a weak D match, TRBD1 (6 bases). The V end lost 6 bases, the J end lost 2 bases, and 13 bases lay between the germline ends. This CDR3 has 14 residues. Germline CDR1 reads LGHNA; CDR2 reads YSLEER. This CDR3 is CASREGGANYGYTF. The CDR3, as DNA: TGCGCCAGCAGGGAGGGGGGGGCGAACTATGGCTACACCTTC.

The count of this clone is one. The J gene is TRBJ2-5, the V gene TRBV4-1, with a tentative D call TRBD1 (5 bases). Germline CDR1 MGHRA, CDR2 YSYEKL. This CDR3 has 14 residues. V lost 3 bases, J lost 5 bases, and 13 bases lay in between. CDR3 bases: TGCGCCAGCAGCCAGGCAGGGCAATTCGAGACCCAGTACTTC. It encodes CASSQAGQFETQYF.